This T cell receptor beta chain was documented in a study of blood T cell repertoires in COVID-19. Study in general: Acute-phase and convalescent COVID-19 samples originated in the United States, Italy and Spain. Nucleic acid was either cDNA or gDNA, and it came from T cells, B-cell-depleted T cells, or PBMCs.

With 6 bases clipped from V and 2 bases from J, the junction kept 9 bases outside the gene matches. The CDR3 has 17 residues. From germline, CDR1 is MDHEN and CDR2 SYDVKM. This clone was observed at least ten times. Method: immunoSEQ multiplex PCR; TCRdb's copy keeps in-frame clones and lacks some. The data show some 130,000 clones, approximately 80% seen once. Sequencing was carried out using peripheral blood. V gene TRBV28 combines with J gene TRBJ2-7; TRBD2 aligns across 14 bases. This TCR was recovered from a woman older than 75 with acute or convalescent COVID-19. The CDR3 coding sequence is TGTGCCAGCAGCCGTGGACTAGCGGGGGGCATCACCTACGAGCAGTACTTC. Translated, it gives CASSRGLAGGITYEQYF.